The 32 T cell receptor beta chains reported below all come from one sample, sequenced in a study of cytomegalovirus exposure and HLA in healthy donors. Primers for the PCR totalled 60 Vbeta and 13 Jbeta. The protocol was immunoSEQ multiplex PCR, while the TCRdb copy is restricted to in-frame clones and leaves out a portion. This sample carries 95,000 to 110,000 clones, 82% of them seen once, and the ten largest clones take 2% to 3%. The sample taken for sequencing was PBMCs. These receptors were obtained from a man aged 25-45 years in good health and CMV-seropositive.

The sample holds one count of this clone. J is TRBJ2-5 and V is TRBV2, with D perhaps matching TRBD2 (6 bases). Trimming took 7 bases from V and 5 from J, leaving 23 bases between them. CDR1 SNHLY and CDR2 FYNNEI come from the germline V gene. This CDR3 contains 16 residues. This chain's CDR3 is CASTSVVLGSGETQYF. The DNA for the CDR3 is TGTGCCAGCACCTCTGTGGTCCTAGGGAGCGGGGAGACCCAGTACTTC.

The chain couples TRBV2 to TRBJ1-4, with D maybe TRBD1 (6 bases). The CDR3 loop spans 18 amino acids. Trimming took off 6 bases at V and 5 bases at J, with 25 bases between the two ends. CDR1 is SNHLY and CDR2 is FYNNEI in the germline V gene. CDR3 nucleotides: TGTGCCAGCAGGGAACGCCCTTTCATCCGGGACAAGAATGAAAAACTGTTTTTT. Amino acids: CASRERPFIRDKNEKLFF.

The CDR3: CASSPRVASGGPDTQYF. The CDR3, as DNA: TGTGCCAGCTCACCAAGGGTGGCTAGCGGGGGACCAGATACGCAGTATTTT. The V and J genes are TRBV18 and TRBJ2-3, with 10 bases that match TRBD2. Germline values: CDR1 KGHSH, CDR2 LQKENI. With V trimmed by 2 bases and J by 4 bases, 9 bases remained unmatched. The CDR3 consists of 17 residues. Drawing the rest from reference TRBV18 and TRBJ2-3, the complete variable domain is NAGVMQNPRHLVRRRGQEARLRCSPMKGHSHVYWYRQLPEEGLKFMVYLQKENIIDESGMPKERFSAEFPKEGPSILRIQQVVRGDSAAYFCASSPRVASGGPDTQYFGPGTRLTVL.

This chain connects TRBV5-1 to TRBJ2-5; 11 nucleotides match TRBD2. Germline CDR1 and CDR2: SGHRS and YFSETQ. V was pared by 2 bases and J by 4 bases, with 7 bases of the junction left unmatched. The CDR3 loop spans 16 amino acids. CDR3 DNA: TGCGCCAGCAGCTTTGCGCTAGCGGGGGGTTCAGAGACCCAGTACTTC. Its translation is CASSFALAGGSETQYF.

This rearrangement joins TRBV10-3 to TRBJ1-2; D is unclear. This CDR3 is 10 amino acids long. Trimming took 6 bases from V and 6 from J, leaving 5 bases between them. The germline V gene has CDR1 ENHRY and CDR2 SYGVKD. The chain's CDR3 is CAIRGDGYTF. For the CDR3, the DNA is TGTGCCATCAGGGGCGATGGCTACACCTTC.

In DNA, the CDR3 is TGTGCCACCAATTCCGGGACAACCTTCTATGGCTACACCTTC. This sequence encodes CATNSGTTFYGYTF. V is TRBV7-9 and J is TRBJ1-2; D perhaps matches TRBD1 (6 bases). The germline V gene encodes CDR1 SEHNR and CDR2 FQNEAQ (reference sequence). With 10 bases removed from V and 4 bases from J, the gap between germline ends came to 19 bases. The CDR3 consists of 14 residues.

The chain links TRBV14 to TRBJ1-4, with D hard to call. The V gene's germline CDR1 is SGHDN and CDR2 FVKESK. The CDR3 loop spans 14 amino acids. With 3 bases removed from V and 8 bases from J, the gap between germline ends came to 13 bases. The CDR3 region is CASSHEGAYEKLFF. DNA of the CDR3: TGTGCCAGCAGCCATGAGGGAGCCTACGAAAAACTGTTTTTT.

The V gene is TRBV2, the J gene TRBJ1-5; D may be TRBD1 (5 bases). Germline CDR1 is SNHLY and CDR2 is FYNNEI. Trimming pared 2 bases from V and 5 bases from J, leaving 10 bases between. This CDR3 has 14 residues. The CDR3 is CASSELGPYQPQHF. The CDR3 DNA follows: TGTGCCAGCAGTGAATTGGGGCCTTATCAGCCCCAGCATTTT. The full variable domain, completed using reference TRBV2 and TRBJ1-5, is EPEVTQTPSHQVTQMGQEVILRCVPISNHLYFYWYRQILGQKVEFLVSFYNNEISEKSEIFDDQFSVERPDGSNFTLKIRSTKLEDSAMYFCASSELGPYQPQHFGDGTRLSIL.

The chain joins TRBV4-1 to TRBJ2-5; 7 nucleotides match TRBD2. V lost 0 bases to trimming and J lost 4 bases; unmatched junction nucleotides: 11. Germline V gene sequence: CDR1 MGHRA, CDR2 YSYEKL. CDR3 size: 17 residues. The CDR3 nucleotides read TGCGCCAGCAGCCAAGACAGCGGGGCCTTCATTTTAGAGACCCAGTACTTC. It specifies CASSQDSGAFILETQYF.

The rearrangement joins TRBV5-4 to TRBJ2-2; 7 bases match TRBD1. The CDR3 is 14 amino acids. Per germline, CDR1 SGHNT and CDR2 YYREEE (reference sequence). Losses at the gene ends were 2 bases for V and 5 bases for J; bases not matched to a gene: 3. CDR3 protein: CASSFGTATGELFF. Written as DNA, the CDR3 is TGTGCCAGCAGCTTCGGGACAGCTACCGGGGAGCTGTTTTTT.

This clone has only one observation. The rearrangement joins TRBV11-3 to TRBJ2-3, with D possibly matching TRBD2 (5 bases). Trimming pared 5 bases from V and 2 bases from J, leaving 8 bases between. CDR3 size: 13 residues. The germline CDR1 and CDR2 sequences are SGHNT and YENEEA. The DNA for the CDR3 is TGTGCCAGCAGCCAGGACTCCACAGATACGCAGTATTTT. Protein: CASSQDSTDTQYF.

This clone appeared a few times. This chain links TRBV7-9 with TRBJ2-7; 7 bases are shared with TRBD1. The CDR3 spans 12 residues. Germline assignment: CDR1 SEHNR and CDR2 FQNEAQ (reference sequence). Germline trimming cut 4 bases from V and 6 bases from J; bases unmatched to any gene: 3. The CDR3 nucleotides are TGTGCCAGCAGCTCGGGACAGTCCGAGCAGTACTTC. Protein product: CASSSGQSEQYF.

CDR3 sequence: CASINPGTGVAKNIQYF. The CDR3, as DNA: TGCGCCAGCATCAACCCTGGGACAGGGGTAGCCAAAAACATTCAGTACTTC. The chain has TRBV10-1 and TRBJ2-4; 10 nucleotides line up with TRBD1. J was trimmed by 0 bases and V by 7 bases; bases with no gene match: 9. CDR3 length: 17 residues. Looked up from germline, CDR1 is WNHNN and CDR2 is SYGVQD (reference sequence).

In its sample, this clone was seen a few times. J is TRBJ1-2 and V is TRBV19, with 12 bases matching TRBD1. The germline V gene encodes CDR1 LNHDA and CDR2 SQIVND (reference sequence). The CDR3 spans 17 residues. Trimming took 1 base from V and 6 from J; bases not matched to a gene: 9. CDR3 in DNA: TGTGCCAGTAGTATAGTACGGGACAGGGGGCTAAAAGATGGCTACACCTTC. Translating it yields CASSIVRDRGLKDGYTF.

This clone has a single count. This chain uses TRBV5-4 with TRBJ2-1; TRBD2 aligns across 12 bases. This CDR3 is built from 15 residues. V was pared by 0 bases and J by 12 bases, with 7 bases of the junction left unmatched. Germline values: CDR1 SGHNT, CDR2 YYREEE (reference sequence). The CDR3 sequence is CASSLALAGGQGQFF. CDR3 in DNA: TGTGCCAGCAGCTTGGCCCTAGCGGGGGGGCAGGGGCAGTTCTTC.

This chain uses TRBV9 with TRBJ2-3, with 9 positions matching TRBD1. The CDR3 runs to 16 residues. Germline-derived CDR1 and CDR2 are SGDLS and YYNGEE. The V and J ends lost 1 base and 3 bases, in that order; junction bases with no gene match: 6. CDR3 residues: CASSVSGTGSTDTQYF. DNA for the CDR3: TGTGCCAGCAGCGTATCCGGGACAGGGTCAACAGATACGCAGTATTTT.

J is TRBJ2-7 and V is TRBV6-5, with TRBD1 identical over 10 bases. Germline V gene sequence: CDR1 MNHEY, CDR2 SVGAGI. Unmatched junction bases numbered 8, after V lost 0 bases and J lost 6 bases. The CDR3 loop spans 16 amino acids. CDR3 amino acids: CASSYSGQGFASEQYF. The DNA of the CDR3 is TGTGCCAGCAGTTACTCGGGACAGGGGTTTGCTTCCGAGCAGTACTTC.

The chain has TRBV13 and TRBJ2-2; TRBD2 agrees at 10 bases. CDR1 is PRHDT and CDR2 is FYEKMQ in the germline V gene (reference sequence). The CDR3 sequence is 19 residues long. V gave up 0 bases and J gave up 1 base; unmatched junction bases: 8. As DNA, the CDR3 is TGTGCCAGCAGCTTAGGCACCCCTAGCGGGGGCCTGAACACCGGGGAGCTGTTTTTT. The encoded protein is CASSLGTPSGGLNTGELFF.

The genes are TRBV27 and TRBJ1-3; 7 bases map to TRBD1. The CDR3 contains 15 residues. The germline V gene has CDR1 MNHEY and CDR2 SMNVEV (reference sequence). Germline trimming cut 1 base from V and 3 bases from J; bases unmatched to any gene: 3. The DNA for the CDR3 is TGTGCCAGCAGTTTATACAGGGGATATGGAAACACCATATATTTT. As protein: CASSLYRGYGNTIYF.

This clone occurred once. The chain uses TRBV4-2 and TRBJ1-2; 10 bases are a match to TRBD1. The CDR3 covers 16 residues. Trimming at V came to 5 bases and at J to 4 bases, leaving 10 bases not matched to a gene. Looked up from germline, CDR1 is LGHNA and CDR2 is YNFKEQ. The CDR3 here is CASSTSDRGALYGYTF. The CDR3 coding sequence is TGTGCCAGCAGCACCTCGGACAGGGGGGCCCTCTATGGCTACACCTTC.

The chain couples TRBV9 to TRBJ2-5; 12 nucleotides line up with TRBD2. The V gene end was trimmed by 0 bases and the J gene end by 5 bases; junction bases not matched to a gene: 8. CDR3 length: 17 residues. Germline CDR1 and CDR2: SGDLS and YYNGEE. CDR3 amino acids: CASSVGGLAGGWETQYF. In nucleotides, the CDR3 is TGTGCCAGCAGCGTAGGAGGGCTAGCGGGGGGGTGGGAGACCCAGTACTTC.

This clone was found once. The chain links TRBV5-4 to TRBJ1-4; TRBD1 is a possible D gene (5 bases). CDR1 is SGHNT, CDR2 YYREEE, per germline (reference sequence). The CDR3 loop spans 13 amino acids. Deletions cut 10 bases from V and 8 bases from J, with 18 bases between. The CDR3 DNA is TGTGCCTCACAGGCATCCCTAAGAGAAAAACTGTTTTTT. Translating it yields CASQASLREKLFF. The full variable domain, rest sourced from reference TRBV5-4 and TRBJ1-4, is ETGVTQSPTHLIKTRGQQVTLRCSSQSGHNTVSWYQQALGQGPQFIFQYYREEENGRGNFPPRFSGLQFPNYSSELNVNALELDDSALYLCASQASLREKLFFGSGTQLSVL.

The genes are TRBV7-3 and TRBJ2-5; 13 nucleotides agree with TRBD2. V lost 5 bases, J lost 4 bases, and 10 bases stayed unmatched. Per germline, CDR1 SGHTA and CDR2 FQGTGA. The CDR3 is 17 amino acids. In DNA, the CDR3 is TGTGCCAGCAGCAACTGGACTAGCGGGGGAGGAAGAGAGACCCAGTACTTC. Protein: CASSNWTSGGGRETQYF.

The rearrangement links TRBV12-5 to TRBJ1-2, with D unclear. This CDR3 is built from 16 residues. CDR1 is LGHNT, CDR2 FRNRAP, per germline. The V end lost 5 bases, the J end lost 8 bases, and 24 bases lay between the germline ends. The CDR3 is CASGPRGVPTKWGYTF. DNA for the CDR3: TGTGCTAGTGGTCCCCGGGGAGTCCCGACAAAGTGGGGCTACACCTTC. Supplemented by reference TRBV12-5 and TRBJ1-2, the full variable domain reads DARVTQTPRHKVTEMGQEVTMRCQPILGHNTVFWYRQTMMQGLELLAYFRNRAPLDDSGMPKDRFSAEMPDATLATLKIQPSEPRDSAVYFCASGPRGVPTKWGYTFGSGTRLTVV.

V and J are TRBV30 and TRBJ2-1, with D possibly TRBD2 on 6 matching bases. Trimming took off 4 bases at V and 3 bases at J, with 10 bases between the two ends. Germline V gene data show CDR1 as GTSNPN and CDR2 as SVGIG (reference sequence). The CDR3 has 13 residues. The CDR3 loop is CAWKGLNYNEQFF. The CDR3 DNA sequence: TGTGCCTGGAAGGGACTGAACTACAATGAGCAGTTCTTC.

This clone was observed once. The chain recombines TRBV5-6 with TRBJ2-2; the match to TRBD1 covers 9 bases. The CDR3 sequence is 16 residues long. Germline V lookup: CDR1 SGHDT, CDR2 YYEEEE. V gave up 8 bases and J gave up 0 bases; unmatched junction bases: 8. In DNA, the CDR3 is TGTGCCAGTTCAGAAAGGACAGGGGCGAACACCGGGGAGCTGTTTTTT. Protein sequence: CASSERTGANTGELFF.

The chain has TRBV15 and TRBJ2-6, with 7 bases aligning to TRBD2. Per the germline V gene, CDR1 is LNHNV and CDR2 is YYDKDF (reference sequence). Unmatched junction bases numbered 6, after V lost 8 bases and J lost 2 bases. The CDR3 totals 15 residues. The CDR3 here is CATGMGGTGANVLTF. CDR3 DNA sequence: TGTGCCACCGGGATGGGGGGGACTGGGGCCAACGTCCTGACTTTC.

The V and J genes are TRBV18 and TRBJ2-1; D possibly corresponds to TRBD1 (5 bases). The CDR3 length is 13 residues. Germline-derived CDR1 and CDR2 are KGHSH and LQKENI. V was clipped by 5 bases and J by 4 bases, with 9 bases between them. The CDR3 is CASSSDRYNEQFF. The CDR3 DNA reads TGTGCCAGCTCATCCGACAGATACAATGAGCAGTTCTTC.

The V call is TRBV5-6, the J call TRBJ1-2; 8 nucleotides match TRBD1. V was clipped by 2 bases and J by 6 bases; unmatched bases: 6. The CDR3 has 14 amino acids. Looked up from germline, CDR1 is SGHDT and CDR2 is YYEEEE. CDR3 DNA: TGTGCCAGCAGCTTAGGCAGGGGGCCGAATGGCTACACCTTC. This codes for CASSLGRGPNGYTF.

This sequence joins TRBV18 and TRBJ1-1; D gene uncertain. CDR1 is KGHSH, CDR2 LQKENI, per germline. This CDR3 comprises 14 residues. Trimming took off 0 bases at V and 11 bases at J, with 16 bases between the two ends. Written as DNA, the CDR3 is TGTGCCAGCTCACCACCTGCTTCCTCCCTGGAGGCTTTCTTT. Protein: CASSPPASSLEAFF.

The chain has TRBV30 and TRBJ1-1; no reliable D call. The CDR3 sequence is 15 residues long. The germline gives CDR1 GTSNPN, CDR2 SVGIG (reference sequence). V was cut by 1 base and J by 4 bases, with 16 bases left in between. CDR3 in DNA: TGTGCCTGGAGTGGTCTAGCTCAACGGACCACTGAAGCTTTCTTT. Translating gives CAWSGLAQRTTEAFF.

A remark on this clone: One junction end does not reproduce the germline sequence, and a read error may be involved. CDR3 sequence reads: CSSSLARGPHSPLHF. CDR3 nucleotides: TGTTCCAGCAGCTTAGCGCGGGGTCCCCATTCACCCCTCCACTTT. This sequence joins TRBV7-9 and TRBJ1-6; D is unresolved. Per the germline V gene, CDR1 is SEHNR and CDR2 is FQNEAQ (reference sequence). The CDR3 extends over 15 amino acids.